Detailed here is one T cell receptor beta chain. This sample was included in a study of blood T cell repertoires in COVID-19. Overall study context: The United States, Italy and Spain provided the acute and convalescent COVID-19 samples. Sources were T cells, B-cell-depleted T cells, or PBMCs; the material itself was cDNA or gDNA.

Repertoires were generated with immunoSEQ multiplex PCR, while TCRdb's copy carries only in-frame clones and drops some. The table has a few hundred thousand clones, approximately 91% seen once. The V gene end was trimmed by 5 bases and the J gene end by 4 bases; junction bases not matched to a gene: 6. CDR1 is SGHRS and CDR2 is YFSETQ in the germline V gene. The CDR3 totals 14 residues. Sequenced input: peripheral blood. The rearrangement joins TRBV5-1 to TRBJ2-7; 10 bases map to TRBD1. The receptor was isolated from a man between 50 and 59 years old with acute or convalescent COVID-19. CDR3 in amino acids: CASRVDRGLYEQYF. In nucleotides, the CDR3 is TGCGCCAGCAGAGTCGACAGGGGGCTGTACGAGCAGTACTTC.